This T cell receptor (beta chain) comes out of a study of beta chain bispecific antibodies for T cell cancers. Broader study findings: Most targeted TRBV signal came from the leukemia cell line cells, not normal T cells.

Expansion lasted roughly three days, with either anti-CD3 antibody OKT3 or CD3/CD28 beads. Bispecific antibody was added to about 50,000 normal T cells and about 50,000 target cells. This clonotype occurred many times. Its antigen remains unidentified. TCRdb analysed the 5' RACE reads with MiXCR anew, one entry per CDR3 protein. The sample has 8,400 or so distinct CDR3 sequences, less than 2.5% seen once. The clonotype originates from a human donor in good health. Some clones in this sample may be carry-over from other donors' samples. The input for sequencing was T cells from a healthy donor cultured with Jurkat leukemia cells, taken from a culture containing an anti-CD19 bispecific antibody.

The CDR3 region is CASSLSPGSPRDYKLFF. In DNA form, the CDR3 reads TGCGCCAGCAGCTTGTCCCCCGGGTCTCCGCGGGATTACAAACTGTTTTTT. The chain combines TRBV5-1 with TRBJ1-4; D is unclear. V lost 1 base and J lost 11, with 24 bases in between. Germline V gene sequence: CDR1 SGHRS, CDR2 YFSETQ. The CDR3 is made up of 17 amino acids.